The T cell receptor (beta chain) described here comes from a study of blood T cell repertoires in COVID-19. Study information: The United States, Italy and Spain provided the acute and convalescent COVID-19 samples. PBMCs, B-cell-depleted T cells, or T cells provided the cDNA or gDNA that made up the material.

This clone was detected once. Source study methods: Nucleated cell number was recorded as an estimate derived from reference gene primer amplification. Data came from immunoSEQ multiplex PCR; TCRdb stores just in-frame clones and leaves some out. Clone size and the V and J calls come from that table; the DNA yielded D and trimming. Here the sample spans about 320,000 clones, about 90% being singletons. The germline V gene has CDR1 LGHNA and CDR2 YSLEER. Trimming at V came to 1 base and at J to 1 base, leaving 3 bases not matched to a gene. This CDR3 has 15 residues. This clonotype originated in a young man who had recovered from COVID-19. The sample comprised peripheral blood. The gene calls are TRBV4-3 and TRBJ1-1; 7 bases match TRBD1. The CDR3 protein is CASSQGYRGNTEAFF. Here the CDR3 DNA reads TGCGCCAGCAGCCAAGGGTACAGGGGGAACACTGAAGCTTTCTTT.